One and the same sample provided the 29 T cell receptor beta chains below, sequenced in a study of T cell changes during pregnancy in multiple sclerosis. Method: immunoSEQ multiplex PCR; TCRdb's copy keeps in-frame clones and lacks some. The repertoire includes some 66,000 clones, roughly 91% of them detected once, and approximately 5.3% sits in the top ten. The sample here was CD8+ T cells from peripheral blood mononuclear cells, taken before pregnancy. The source of these receptors is a female donor with multiple sclerosis, enrolled in a pregnancy study.

DNA of the CDR3: TGTGCCAGCAGCCGAGGACTAGCAGCCTTATCCTACAATGAGCAGTTCTTC. It is translated as CASSRGLAALSYNEQFF. The rearrangement links TRBV14 to TRBJ2-1, with TRBD2 matching 8 bases. The CDR3 has 17 residues. The germline V gene has CDR1 SGHDN and CDR2 FVKESK. The V segment lost 4 bases and the J segment 1 base; nucleotides outside the gene matches: 9.

This chain uses TRBV7-9 with TRBJ1-4, with D uncertain. The V gene's germline CDR1 is SEHNR and CDR2 FQNEAQ (reference sequence). The V and J ends lost 0 bases and 4 bases respectively, with 12 bases between them. The length of the CDR3 is 16 residues. The CDR3 region is CASSLAANRFNEKLFF. Here the CDR3 DNA reads TGTGCCAGCAGCTTAGCCGCGAACAGATTTAATGAAAAACTGTTTTTT. Looking up the rest from reference TRBV7-9 and TRBJ1-4 gives the full variable domain: DTGVSQNPRHKITKRGQNVTFRCDPISEHNRLYWYRQTLGQGPEFLTYFQNEAQLEKSRLLSDRFSAERPKGSFSTLEIQRTEQGDSAMYLCASSLAANRFNEKLFFGSGTQLSVL.

The gene calls are TRBV7-9 and TRBJ2-7; 8 nucleotides agree with TRBD1. CDR1 SEHNR and CDR2 FQNEAQ come from the germline V gene (reference sequence). CDR3 length equals 15 residues. The junction had 6 bases not matched to a gene; V was cut back by 5 bases and J by 0 bases. The CDR3 sequence is CASSGTGGISYEQYF. In nucleotides, the CDR3 is TGTGCCAGCAGCGGAACAGGGGGAATCTCCTACGAGCAGTACTTC.

The V and J genes are TRBV6-4 and TRBJ1-5, with D perhaps matching TRBD1 (5 bases). The length of the CDR3 is 14 residues. In germline, CDR1 is MRHNA, CDR2 SNTAGT. V was cut by 5 bases and J by 4 bases, with 12 bases left in between. The CDR3 protein is CASSHRGWNQPQHF. In nucleotides, the CDR3 is TGTGCCAGCAGTCACCGGGGGTGGAATCAGCCCCAGCATTTT.

The chain links TRBV6-5 to TRBJ2-2, with D possibly TRBD1 on 6 matching bases. CDR3 length equals 14 residues. CDR1 MNHEY and CDR2 SVGAGI come from the germline V gene. Between the trimmed V and J ends, which lost 4 bases and 6 bases, there was a span of 12 bases. The CDR3 protein is CASSSDTGSGELFF. The CDR3 DNA is TGTGCCAGCAGTTCCGACACAGGGTCCGGGGAGCTGTTTTTT.

The chain employs TRBV6-5 and TRBJ2-7; 11 bases are shared with TRBD1. The CDR3 contains 14 residues. The junction had 2 bases not matched to a gene; V was cut back by 5 bases and J by 2 bases. Germline CDR1 MNHEY, CDR2 SVGAGI. CDR3 sequence reads: CASSKGQGAYEQYF. The DNA of the CDR3 is TGTGCCAGCAGTAAGGGACAGGGGGCCTACGAGCAGTACTTC.

The J gene is TRBJ1-1, the V gene TRBV6-1, with 10 bases identical to TRBD1. Germline V gene sequence: CDR1 MNHNS, CDR2 SASEGT. The CDR3 totals 16 residues. V shed 0 bases and J 3 bases; nucleotides not matched to a gene: 4. DNA of the CDR3: TGTGCCAGCAGTGAAGCGGTCGGACAGGGGGACACTGAAGCTTTCTTT. Translation: CASSEAVGQGDTEAFF.

The rearrangement links TRBV5-4 to TRBJ1-5; 9 nucleotides line up with TRBD1. Germline V gene data show CDR1 as SGHNT and CDR2 as YYREEE (reference sequence). The CDR3 extends over 19 amino acids. Unmatched junction bases numbered 14, after V lost 4 bases and J lost 0 bases. The CDR3 here is CASSLTTGTGPYSNQPQHF. The CDR3 coding sequence is TGTGCCAGCAGCCTTACTACAGGGACAGGGCCCTATAGCAATCAGCCCCAGCATTTT.

The V gene is TRBV7-8, the J gene TRBJ2-1, with 12 nucleotides matching TRBD2. The CDR3 length is 20 residues. Per the germline V gene, CDR1 is SGHVS and CDR2 is FQNEAQ. The V gene end was trimmed by 7 bases and the J gene end by 5 bases; junction bases not matched to a gene: 21. The CDR3 DNA is TGTGCCAGCAACTGGTTATGGGCTAGCGGGGGGGACTACTACAACAATGAGCAGTTCTTC. Its translation is CASNWLWASGGDYYNNEQFF.

This chain connects TRBV6-5 to TRBJ2-3; the match to TRBD2 covers 10 bases. This CDR3 is 15 amino acids long. Looked up from germline, CDR1 is MNHEY and CDR2 is SVGAGI. V lost 6 bases and J lost 5; bases outside the gene matches: 8. The chain's CDR3 is CASSALAGAGDTQYF. Here the CDR3 DNA reads TGTGCCAGCAGCGCCCTAGCGGGGGCCGGAGATACGCAGTATTTT.

The chain joins TRBV5-1 to TRBJ1-2; no clear D. CDR1 SGHRS and CDR2 YFSETQ come from the germline V gene. This CDR3 region has 15 residues. V lost 0 bases to trimming and J lost 3 bases, with 12 bases between them. The CDR3 DNA sequence: TGCGCCAGCAGCTTGGCTGGACGGGAATACTATGGCTACACCTTC. It yields the protein CASSLAGREYYGYTF.

This rearrangement joins TRBV5-5 to TRBJ2-7, with 12 bases aligning to TRBD2. Trimming cost V 0 bases and J 1 base; bases outside gene matches: 5. In germline, CDR1 is SGHKS, CDR2 YYEKEE (reference sequence). The CDR3 is 17 residues long. The CDR3, as DNA: TGTGCCAGCAGCTTGGGGACTAGCGGGATCGGATCCTACGAGCAGTACTTC. It codes for CASSLGTSGIGSYEQYF.

This clone came up once. The genes are TRBV6-1 and TRBJ1-1, with D unresolved. Germline CDR1 is MNHNS and CDR2 is SASEGT. V was clipped by 6 bases and J by 7 bases, with 9 bases between them. This CDR3 has 11 amino acids. Written as DNA, the CDR3 is TGTGCCAGCAGACCCGGTGGTGAAGCTTTCTTT. Translating it yields CASRPGGEAFF.

Relative to its sample, this clone is medium-sized. The genes are TRBV12-5 and TRBJ2-5, with TRBD2 identical over 10 bases. The CDR3 is 17 amino acids. Trimming took 6 bases from V and 5 from J; bases not matched to a gene: 15. Per the germline V gene, CDR1 is LGHNT and CDR2 is FRNRAP. The CDR3 DNA reads TGTGCTAGTGGACCGCCGGGACTAGCGTTAGACGGGGAGACCCAGTACTTC. Protein: CASGPPGLALDGETQYF.

CDR3 in amino acids: CASLPIQGSYNEQFF. DNA of the CDR3: TGTGCCAGCTTACCAATACAGGGCTCCTACAATGAGCAGTTCTTC. The rearrangement links TRBV6-5 to TRBJ2-1; a weak D match, TRBD1 (6 bases). CDR3 size: 15 residues. Germline CDR1 is MNHEY and CDR2 is SVGAGI. Trimming pared 8 bases from V and 0 bases from J, leaving 14 bases between.

The rearrangement uses TRBV27 and TRBJ2-7, with D perhaps TRBD1 (6 bases). The V end was cut by 0 bases, the J end by 1 base, with 7 bases between. CDR3 length: 14 amino acids. CDR1 is MNHEY, CDR2 SMNVEV, per germline (reference sequence). The CDR3 bases are TGTGCCAGCAGTTTATCGGGGGCGTCCTACGAGCAGTACTTC. This codes for CASSLSGASYEQYF.

The chain carries TRBV4-1 and TRBJ1-4; 7 bases line up with TRBD1. J gave up 5 bases and V 3 bases, and 6 bases lay outside the gene matches. This CDR3 is built from 15 residues. The germline gives CDR1 MGHRA, CDR2 YSYEKL. CDR3 in DNA: TGCGCCAGCAGCCAGAGGGACAGCCTAAATGAAAAACTGTTTTTT. Its protein is CASSQRDSLNEKLFF.

The rearrangement joins TRBV5-1 to TRBJ2-7; 8 bases agree with TRBD2. Per the germline V gene, CDR1 is SGHRS and CDR2 is YFSETQ. V shed 10 bases and J 3 bases; nucleotides not matched to a gene: 9. CDR3 length: 13 residues. CDR3 sequence reads: CACSGGADYEQYF. CDR3 nucleotides: TGCGCCTGCTCGGGAGGGGCTGACTACGAGCAGTACTTC.

This chain uses TRBV6-6 with TRBJ2-3; weak D call: TRBD2 (6 bases). V dropped 6 bases and J dropped 2 bases, with 15 bases sitting between them. Germline assignment: CDR1 MNHNY and CDR2 SVGAGI (reference sequence). This CDR3 spans 15 amino acids. CDR3 sequence reads: CASSIPGLNTDTQYF. The CDR3 region has the DNA TGTGCCAGCAGCATCCCGGGACTTAACACAGATACGCAGTATTTT.

The rearrangement joins TRBV21-1 to TRBJ1-6. TRBV21-1 is a pseudogene. The CDR3 is made up of 11 amino acids. DNA for the CDR3: TGTGCCAGCAGCTACTTGACACCCCTCCACTTT. It is translated as CASSYLTPLHF.

The chain recombines TRBV5-6 with TRBJ2-1; TRBD1 aligns across 8 bases. The germline V gene encodes CDR1 SGHDT and CDR2 YYEEEE. CDR3 length: 16 amino acids. Losses at the gene ends were 2 bases for V and 4 bases for J; bases not matched to a gene: 8. The CDR3 DNA reads TGTGCCAGCAGCTTAGAGGACAGGGCACCGTACAATGAGCAGTTCTTC. Its protein product is CASSLEDRAPYNEQFF. Using reference TRBV5-6 and TRBJ2-1 for the parts outside the CDR3, the full variable domain is DAGVTQSPTHLIKTRGQQVTLRCSPKSGHDTVSWYQQALGQGPQFIFQYYEEEERQRGNFPDRFSGHQFPNYSSELNVNALLLGDSALYLCASSLEDRAPYNEQFFGPGTRLTVL.

The chain uses TRBV7-9 and TRBJ2-7; 9 positions agree with TRBD1. The junction had 7 bases not matched to a gene; V was cut back by 2 bases and J by 5 bases. CDR1 SEHNR and CDR2 FQNEAQ come from the germline V gene (reference sequence). This CDR3 region has 15 residues. CDR3 DNA sequence: TGTGCCAGCAGCTTACCCAACAGGGGGCTAGACGAGCAGTACTTC. Protein: CASSLPNRGLDEQYF.

V and J are TRBV15 and TRBJ1-2; 12 bases fit TRBD1. This CDR3 spans 17 amino acids. The V and J ends lost 3 bases and 5 bases, in that order; junction bases with no gene match: 10. In germline, CDR1 is LNHNV, CDR2 YYDKDF (reference sequence). CDR3 DNA: TGTGCCACCAGCAGGCGAGGGGGGACAGGGGGCGATTATGGCTACACCTTC. Its translation is CATSRRGGTGGDYGYTF.

In regard to this clone: Other DNA variants within this sample encode the same CDR3. The chain joins TRBV9 to TRBJ2-3; D unresolved. The CDR3 is 13 residues long. The ends were cut back, 0 bases at V and 3 bases at J, with 5 bases in the middle. Germline V CDR1 and CDR2: SGDLS, YYNGEE. The CDR3: CASSVVSTDTQYF. In DNA, the CDR3 is TGTGCCAGCAGCGTAGTTTCGACAGATACGCAGTATTTT.

The chain combines TRBV6-1 with TRBJ1-4, with 8 bases that match TRBD1. Germline CDR1 is MNHNS and CDR2 is SASEGT. There are 14 residues in the CDR3. After removal of 10 bases from V and 8 bases from J, the junction contained 12 bases not matched to a gene. CDR3: CATQGQGRGEKLFF. For the CDR3, the DNA is TGTGCCACCCAAGGACAGGGAAGAGGCGAAAAACTGTTTTTT.

This clone was observed a single time. The V call is TRBV5-1, the J call TRBJ1-3; 9 nucleotides line up with TRBD1. The CDR3 extends over 17 amino acids. Germline CDR1 and CDR2: SGHRS and YFSETQ. Losses at the gene ends were 0 bases for V and 0 bases for J; bases not matched to a gene: 4. For the CDR3, the DNA is TGCGCCAGCAGCTTGGAGGGGACAGGGTACTCTGGAAACACCATATATTTT. Its translation: CASSLEGTGYSGNTIYF.

The chain uses TRBV6-4 and TRBJ2-1, with unresolved D. Germline lookup yields CDR1 MRHNA and CDR2 SNTAGT. The V gene lost 4 bases and the J gene lost 6 bases, with 13 bases spanning the gap. This CDR3 spans 14 amino acids. As DNA, the CDR3 is TGTGCCAGCAGTGCCCCCCCGATGGCCAATGAGCAGTTCTTC. It codes for CASSAPPMANEQFF.

This chain joins TRBV13 and TRBJ2-4, with TRBD1 matching 7 bases. This CDR3 is 17 amino acids long. Trimming took 3 bases from V and 1 from J; bases not matched to a gene: 9. CDR1 PRHDT and CDR2 FYEKMQ come from the germline V gene (reference sequence). The CDR3, as DNA: TGTGCCAGCAGCTTGAGAAGATTGGGACAGGCCAAAAACATTCAGTACTTC. Protein: CASSLRRLGQAKNIQYF. Filled out from reference TRBV13 and TRBJ2-4, the complete variable domain reads AAGVIQSPRHLIKEKRETATLKCYPIPRHDTVYWYQQGPGQDPQFLISFYEKMQSDKGSIPDRFSAQQFSDYHSELNMSSLELGDSALYFCASSLRRLGQAKNIQYFGAGTRLSVL.

The chain joins TRBV6-5 to TRBJ2-7; D is possibly TRBD2 (5 bases). Germline CDR1 is MNHEY and CDR2 is SVGAGI. The ends were cut back, 6 bases at V and 4 bases at J, with 19 bases in the middle. The CDR3 runs 15 residues. The CDR3 is CASSSEGIGPYEQYF. The CDR3 DNA reads TGTGCCAGCAGCTCCGAGGGCATTGGTCCTTACGAGCAGTACTTC.